The 3 T cell receptor beta chains below come from one sample, sequenced in a study of cytomegalovirus exposure and HLA in healthy donors. 13 Jbeta primers and 60 Vbeta primers were used for the PCR. Sequenced by immunoSEQ multiplex PCR; TCRdb stores in-frame clones only, minus some. Of approximately 120,000 clones in the sample, less than 80% are singletons; the top ten hold roughly 3.5%. The sample was PBMCs. These receptors were taken from a woman aged 45 to 65 in good health and CMV-seronegative.

The chain recombines TRBV27 with TRBJ1-3; no firm D call. Trimming shortened V by 8 bases and J by 4 bases, and 18 bases separated the two germline ends. Germline CDR1 is MNHEY and CDR2 is SMNVEV (reference sequence). The CDR3 has 15 amino acids. DNA of the CDR3: TGTGCCAGCGGCCAGTACGCGGGCCGGGGAAACACCATATATTTT. Its protein is CASGQYAGRGNTIYF.

This rearrangement joins TRBV7-7 to TRBJ2-4, with 7 bases identical to TRBD1. CDR1 is SSHAT and CDR2 is FNYEAQ in the germline V gene (reference sequence). Trimming cost V 2 bases and J 3 bases; bases outside gene matches: 10. The CDR3 is 17 amino acids. The CDR3 region is CASSLNPRTGIKNIQYF. The DNA of the CDR3 is TGTGCCAGCAGCTTAAACCCCCGGACAGGTATCAAAAACATTCAGTACTTC. The variable domain in full, completed from reference TRBV7-7 and TRBJ2-4, reads GAGVSQSPRYKVTKRGQDVTLRCDPISSHATLYWYQQALGQGPEFLTYFNYEAQPDKSGLPSDRFSAERPEGSISTLTIQRTEQRDSAMYRCASSLNPRTGIKNIQYFGAGTRLSVL.

The chain is built from TRBV7-2 and TRBJ2-5, with a possible D match to TRBD2 (6 bases). CDR1 is SGHTA and CDR2 is FQGNSA in the germline V gene. The CDR3 consists of 15 residues. The V end lost 1 base, the J end lost 11 bases, and 20 bases lay between the germline ends. Here the CDR3 reads CASSLEMRDPHGQYF. CDR3 in DNA: TGTGCCAGCAGCTTAGAAATGCGGGACCCTCATGGGCAGTACTTC. Variable domain in full (rest from reference TRBV7-2 and TRBJ2-5): GAGVSQSPSNKVTEKGKDVELRCDPISGHTALYWYRQSLGQGLEFLIYFQGNSAPDKSGLPSDRFSAERTGGSVSTLTIQRTQQEDSAVYLCASSLEMRDPHGQYFGPGTRLLVL.